The 27 T cell receptor beta chains listed next were all sequenced from one sample in a study of control samples from healthy donors and cancer patients. Produced via immunoSEQ multiplex PCR; TCRdb's table is partial and in-frame only. The data contain around 76,000 clones, less than 95% of them singletons. Sequenced sample: blood. The receptors derive from a woman aged 40 to 50 in good health.

The chain has TRBV30 and TRBJ2-5, with a weak D call TRBD1 (6 bases). The V end was cut by 0 bases, the J end by 6 bases, with 8 bases between. The V gene's germline CDR1 is GTSNPN and CDR2 SVGIG (reference sequence). The CDR3 contains 12 residues. Here the CDR3 DNA reads TGTGCCTGGAGTGTACAGGGCCAGACCCAGTACTTC. Translated: CAWSVQGQTQYF.

The chain uses TRBV29-1 and TRBJ1-1; D unresolved. Germline CDR1 is SQVTM and CDR2 is ANQGSEA. Trimming pared 3 bases from V and 6 bases from J, leaving 14 bases between. CDR3 length: 13 residues. This chain's CDR3 is CSVDRSLASEAFF. Here the CDR3 DNA reads TGCAGCGTTGATCGTTCGCTAGCATCTGAAGCTTTCTTT.

This chain joins TRBV2 and TRBJ1-1; possibly TRBD1 for D (5 bases). The CDR3 loop spans 15 amino acids. CDR1 SNHLY and CDR2 FYNNEI come from the germline V gene. Trimming left V 7 bases short and J 0 bases short, with 15 bases between. The CDR3 sequence: CASTRDGGMNTEAFF. DNA of the CDR3: TGTGCCAGCACCAGGGACGGGGGTATGAACACTGAAGCTTTCTTT.

This chain joins TRBV28 and TRBJ1-5; D not certain. This CDR3 region has 14 residues. V was cut by 3 bases and J by 3 bases, with 9 bases left in between. Per germline, CDR1 MDHEN and CDR2 SYDVKM. In DNA form, the CDR3 reads TGTGCCAGCAGTTTCACAGTCTACAATCAGCCCCAGCATTTT. Its translation: CASSFTVYNQPQHF.

The chain combines TRBV6-5 with TRBJ2-7, with a tentative D call TRBD1 (5 bases). The CDR3 has 13 residues. Germline assignment: CDR1 MNHEY and CDR2 SVGAGI. The germline V and J ends were trimmed by 6 bases and 3 bases, with 12 bases remaining between them. The DNA of the CDR3 is TGTGCCAGCAGAAATCAGGGCCTCTACGAGCAGTACTTC. The encoded protein is CASRNQGLYEQYF.

The chain recombines TRBV27 with TRBJ2-2; 10 bases align to TRBD2. Per the germline V gene, CDR1 is MNHEY and CDR2 is SMNVEV (reference sequence). V was clipped by 1 base and J by 5 bases; unmatched bases: 4. The CDR3 has 16 amino acids. CDR3: CASSLWGAGGTGELFF. The CDR3 DNA follows: TGTGCCAGCAGTTTATGGGGAGCGGGGGGGACCGGGGAGCTGTTTTTT.

This chain uses TRBV19 with TRBJ1-3; D gene ambiguous. This CDR3 has 13 residues. The V end lost 3 bases, the J end lost 0 bases, and 3 bases lay between the germline ends. CDR1 LNHDA and CDR2 SQIVND come from the germline V gene (reference sequence). CDR3 in DNA: TGTGCCAGTAGTATTACCTCTGGAAACACCATATATTTT. Translation gives CASSITSGNTIYF.

V usage is TRBV7-8 and J usage is TRBJ2-7, with 9 bases lining up with TRBD2. This CDR3 is 16 amino acids long. CDR1 and CDR2 (germline): SGHVS, FQNEAQ. V lost 1 base and J lost 7; bases outside the gene matches: 11. The CDR3, as DNA: TGTGCCAGCAGCTTAGGTTCGGGCGGGAGGGCCGGGGAGCAGTACTTC. The encoded protein is CASSLGSGGRAGEQYF.

The chain couples TRBV29-1 to TRBJ1-2; D might be TRBD1 (5 bases). Germline V lookup: CDR1 SQVTM, CDR2 ANQGSEA. The CDR3 sequence is 14 residues long. V shed 2 bases and J shed 0 bases, with 10 bases lying between them. The chain's CDR3 is CSVEPRDSNYGYTF. CDR3 nucleotide sequence: TGCAGCGTTGAACCTCGGGACTCTAACTATGGCTACACCTTC.

The chain has TRBV5-1 and TRBJ1-2; D is unclear. The V gene lost 0 bases and the J gene lost 0 bases, with 9 bases spanning the gap. Germline values: CDR1 SGHRS, CDR2 YFSETQ. CDR3 size: 15 residues. The CDR3 spells CASSLEGSTNYGYTF. The CDR3 region has the DNA TGCGCCAGCAGCTTGGAGGGTTCAACTAACTATGGCTACACCTTC.

The CDR3 region has the DNA TGTGCCAGCAGCTTGACAGATTATAGCAATCAGCCCCAGCATTTT. Encoded protein: CASSLTDYSNQPQHF. The chain uses TRBV5-5 and TRBJ1-5, with D hard to call. Germline CDR1 SGHKS, CDR2 YYEKEE (reference sequence). The V end was cut by 1 base, the J end by 0 bases, with 8 bases between. CDR3 length: 15 residues.

This clone has only a few counts. This chain links TRBV5-5 with TRBJ1-4, with 7 bases fitting TRBD1. Trimming cost V 0 bases and J 8 bases; bases outside gene matches: 4. CDR1 is SGHKS and CDR2 is YYEKEE in the germline V gene (reference sequence). The CDR3 has 14 residues. In nucleotides, the CDR3 is TGTGCCAGCAGCTTGGCACAGGGGAGGGAAAAACTGTTTTTT. Residues: CASSLAQGREKLFF. Full variable domain (missing parts from reference TRBV5-5 and TRBJ1-4): DAGVTQSPTHLIKTRGQQVTLRCSPISGHKSVSWYQQVLGQGPQFIFQYYEKEERGRGNFPDRFSARQFPNYSSELNVNALLLGDSALYLCASSLAQGREKLFFGSGTQLSVL.

This chain's CDR3 is CASSIIGDYGYTF. CDR3 nucleotide sequence: TGTGCCAGTAGTATAATAGGGGACTATGGCTACACCTTC. The chain combines TRBV19 with TRBJ1-2; TRBD1 might be the D (5 bases). This CDR3 contains 13 residues. Trimming left V 2 bases short and J 3 bases short, with 7 bases between. The germline V gene encodes CDR1 LNHDA and CDR2 SQIVND (reference sequence).

The chain employs TRBV12-3 or TRBV12-4 and TRBJ2-7; D is ambiguous. Deletions cut 3 bases from V and 4 bases from J, with 7 bases between. CDR3 size: 12 residues. The CDR3 reads CASSFLGYEQYF. The CDR3 DNA is TGTGCCAGCAGTTTCCTTGGGTACGAGCAGTACTTC.

The chain combines TRBV5-1 with TRBJ2-7, with D possibly matching TRBD1 (5 bases). Germline V lookup: CDR1 SGHRS, CDR2 YFSETQ. V lost 0 bases and J 2 bases, leaving 12 bases between the germline ends. The CDR3 contains 15 residues. This CDR3 reads CASSLDGQGTYEQYF. CDR3 in DNA: TGCGCCAGCAGCTTGGATGGCCAGGGAACCTACGAGCAGTACTTC.

The chain carries TRBV9 and TRBJ1-1; TRBD1 matches 9 bases. Germline V lookup: CDR1 SGDLS, CDR2 YYNGEE. This CDR3 is built from 17 residues. J gave up 6 bases and V 3 bases, and 15 bases lay outside the gene matches. CDR3 DNA sequence: TGTGCCAGCAGCGCAGACCTCTTATTAACAGGGGGCGCTGAAGCTTTCTTT. It translates to CASSADLLLTGGAEAFF.

The table lists this clone with a count of one. This chain joins TRBV11-3 and TRBJ1-1; D is uncertain. Germline V CDR1 and CDR2: SGHNT, YENEEA. The CDR3 length is 13 residues. Trimming cost V 3 bases and J 1 base, with 6 bases left between them. Here the CDR3 DNA reads TGTGCCAGCAGCTTGGGCGAGAACACTGAAGCTTTCTTT. Its protein is CASSLGENTEAFF.

The chain combines TRBV18 with TRBJ1-4, with unresolved D. The length of the CDR3 is 16 residues. V shed 2 bases and J shed 4 bases, with 14 bases lying between them. The germline V gene encodes CDR1 KGHSH and CDR2 LQKENI. The CDR3 loop reads CASSPFEQSLNEKLFF. The CDR3 DNA follows: TGTGCCAGCTCACCATTTGAACAGAGCCTTAATGAAAAACTGTTTTTT. Full variable domain (outside the CDR3, taken from reference TRBV18 and TRBJ1-4): NAGVMQNPRHLVRRRGQEARLRCSPMKGHSHVYWYRQLPEEGLKFMVYLQKENIIDESGMPKERFSAEFPKEGPSILRIQQVVRGDSAAYFCASSPFEQSLNEKLFFGSGTQLSVL.

This clone was found once. V is TRBV15 and J is TRBJ2-2; D is unresolved. Per germline, CDR1 LNHNV and CDR2 YYDKDF (reference sequence). The CDR3 has 15 amino acids. Trimming shortened V by 1 base and J by 1 base, and 7 bases separated the two germline ends. CDR3: CATSRARGNTGELFF. The CDR3 DNA reads TGTGCCACCAGCAGAGCCCGCGGGAACACCGGGGAGCTGTTTTTT.

V is TRBV9 and J is TRBJ1-2; D call uncertain. The V end lost 0 bases, the J end lost 9 bases, and 9 bases lay between the germline ends. This CDR3 is built from 12 residues. The germline gives CDR1 SGDLS, CDR2 YYNGEE. CDR3 in DNA: TGTGCCAGCAGCGTAGGGGTAGGGAGCTACACCTTC. This sequence encodes CASSVGVGSYTF. The full variable domain, with the rest looked up from reference TRBV9 and TRBJ1-2, is DSGVTQTPKHLITATGQRVTLRCSPRSGDLSVYWYQQSLDQGLQFLIQYYNGEERAKGNILERFSAQQFPDLHSELNLSSLELGDSALYFCASSVGVGSYTFGSGTRLTVV.

This chain joins TRBV5-1 and TRBJ2-2; TRBD2 aligns across 9 bases. Per the germline V gene, CDR1 is SGHRS and CDR2 is YFSETQ. This CDR3 comprises 18 residues. Losses at the gene ends were 1 base for V and 3 bases for J; bases not matched to a gene: 10. CDR3 DNA sequence: TGCGCCAGCAGCTTGTTATCCGGCGGACTAGCGTACACCGGGGAGCTGTTTTTT. It translates to CASSLLSGGLAYTGELFF.

Notes on this clone: Compared with germline, one end of the junction differs, possibly owing to a read error. The rearrangement links TRBV6-5 to TRBJ1-2, with 8 bases aligning to TRBD1. Germline CDR1 is MNHEY and CDR2 is SVGAGI. The CDR3 runs to 15 residues. The CDR3 DNA sequence: TGTGCCAGCAGTCACTCGGCGGACAGGGAGCATGGCTACACCTTC. As protein: CASSHSADREHGYTF.

The chain employs TRBV18 and TRBJ1-1, with D possibly TRBD1 on 5 matching bases. The CDR3 is 13 amino acids. Germline V gene sequence: CDR1 KGHSH, CDR2 LQKENI. V lost 3 bases, J lost 7 bases, and 12 bases lay in between. CDR3: CASSPTETYEAFF. The CDR3 DNA reads as TGTGCCAGCTCACCGACAGAGACATATGAAGCTTTCTTT.

This chain joins TRBV19 and TRBJ2-5; TRBD2 aligns across 7 bases. This CDR3 contains 13 residues. Losses at the gene ends were 9 bases for V and 4 bases for J; bases not matched to a gene: 8. Germline V gives CDR1 LNHDA, CDR2 SQIVND (reference sequence). Written as DNA, the CDR3 is TGTGCCAGCTCCAGGGAGGGGAGAGAGACCCAGTACTTC. Its protein is CASSREGRETQYF.

This clone has a single count. Other nucleotide sequences in the sample specify the same CDR3. The CDR3 DNA follows: TGTGCCAGCTCACCAGGGGGGAACACTGAAGCTTTCTTT. The encoded protein is CASSPGGNTEAFF. This sequence joins TRBV18 and TRBJ1-1; maybe TRBD1 (5 bases). The CDR3 is 13 amino acids. From germline, CDR1 is KGHSH and CDR2 LQKENI. The V and J ends lost 2 bases and 1 base respectively, with 5 bases between them.

V usage is TRBV7-6 and J usage is TRBJ2-7, with 12 bases that match TRBD2. Germline CDR1 is SGHVS and CDR2 is FNYEAQ. V lost 5 bases, J lost 3 bases, and 5 bases stayed unmatched. The length of the CDR3 is 15 residues. CDR3 DNA sequence: TGTGCCAGCAGCGTAGGACTAGCGGGGTACTACGAGCAGTACTTC. Its protein is CASSVGLAGYYEQYF.

The genes are TRBV4-2 and TRBJ1-1; D is possibly TRBD1 (6 bases). This CDR3 is built from 14 residues. V lost 3 bases and J lost 3, with 11 bases in between. Germline V gene lookup returns CDR1 LGHNA and CDR2 YNFKEQ. The chain's CDR3 is CASSQAPGDTEAFF. In DNA form, the CDR3 reads TGTGCCAGCAGCCAGGCTCCAGGGGACACTGAAGCTTTCTTT.